The 21 T cell receptor beta chains below were found in one sample sequenced in a study of cytomegalovirus exposure and HLA in healthy donors. PCR used 60 Vbeta primers and 13 Jbeta primers. Here immunoSEQ multiplex PCR was the method, and the copy in TCRdb shows in-frame clones only, minus some. The data show roughly 110,000 clones, with about 78% seen just once and less than 5.5% held by the top ten. Sequencing used PBMCs. The origin of the receptors is a woman aged 25 to 45 in good health and CMV-seropositive.

This rearrangement joins TRBV6-5 to TRBJ1-3; 8 nucleotides agree with TRBD1. Germline CDR1 and CDR2: MNHEY and SVGAGI. V lost 6 bases, J lost 1 base, and 2 bases stayed unmatched. This CDR3 is built from 14 residues. The CDR3 sequence is CASSRTGSGNTIYF. CDR3 coding DNA: TGTGCCAGCAGCCGGACAGGGTCTGGAAACACCATATATTTT.

This clone turned up a few times. V usage is TRBV11-3 and J usage is TRBJ2-7, with D perhaps matching TRBD1 (5 bases). This CDR3 contains 16 residues. Germline CDR1 is SGHNT and CDR2 is YENEEA. The V gene lost 3 bases and the J gene lost 3 bases, with 18 bases spanning the gap. CDR3 sequence reads: CASSFTPGRVGYEQYF. CDR3 nucleotide sequence: TGTGCCAGCAGCTTCACCCCCGGCAGGGTTGGCTACGAGCAGTACTTC.

V gene TRBV5-6 combines with J gene TRBJ2-5; tentatively, D is TRBD1 (6 bases). The J call is doubtful: the DNA matches TRBJ2-7 better. The CDR3 has 14 amino acids. The V gene's germline CDR1 is SGHDT and CDR2 YYEEEE. The CDR3 reads CASSFLSGVHEQYF. CDR3 DNA sequence: TGTGCCAGCAGCTTCCTCTCAGGGGTCCACGAGCAGTACTTC.

V is TRBV27 and J is TRBJ2-1; the match to TRBD1 covers 7 bases. This CDR3 comprises 12 residues. J was trimmed by 6 bases and V by 10 bases; bases with no gene match: 6. Germline V gene data show CDR1 as MNHEY and CDR2 as SMNVEV (reference sequence). The DNA of the CDR3 is TGTGCCACGGCCGGACAGGCCAATGAGCAGTTCTTC. Protein sequence: CATAGQANEQFF.

This clone has a single count. This chain joins TRBV10-1 and TRBJ2-3; TRBD2 agrees at 9 bases. The CDR3 has 15 amino acids. CDR1 is WNHNN and CDR2 is SYGVQD in the germline V gene (reference sequence). J gave up 3 bases and V 2 bases, and 3 bases lay outside the gene matches. The CDR3 reads CASSEQGLATDTQYF. In DNA form, the CDR3 reads TGCGCCAGCAGTGAGCAGGGACTAGCAACAGATACGCAGTATTTT.

This clone was recorded only once. The gene calls are TRBV18 and TRBJ1-2; TRBD1 matches 11 bases. This CDR3 spans 16 amino acids. Per germline, CDR1 KGHSH and CDR2 LQKENI. V lost 3 bases to trimming and J lost 1 base; unmatched junction nucleotides: 4. Here the CDR3 reads CASSPGTGGLNYGYTF. The CDR3 DNA sequence: TGTGCCAGCTCACCCGGGACAGGGGGACTTAACTATGGCTACACCTTC.

The V gene is TRBV27, the J gene TRBJ1-5; the match to TRBD1 covers 10 bases. The trim removed 5 bases at V and 7 bases at J, leaving 5 bases unmatched. CDR3 size: 14 residues. CDR1 and CDR2 (germline): MNHEY, SMNVEV (reference sequence). This CDR3 is CASSPGQGYQPQHF. In DNA form, the CDR3 reads TGTGCCAGCAGTCCGGGACAGGGGTACCAGCCCCAGCATTTT.

The rearrangement uses TRBV30 and TRBJ1-3, with 8 bases lining up with TRBD1. This CDR3 is 15 amino acids long. Germline-derived CDR1 and CDR2 are GTSNPN and SVGIG (reference sequence). Trimming removed 1 base from V and 3 bases from J; junction bases left unmatched: 5. The CDR3, as DNA: TGTGCCTGGAGTGGGACAGGGACTCGTGGAAACACCATATATTTT. It codes for CAWSGTGTRGNTIYF.

This clone was seen once. V usage is TRBV5-1 and J usage is TRBJ1-1; weak D call: TRBD1 (6 bases). V lost 4 bases to trimming and J lost 3 bases, with 16 bases between them. CDR1 is SGHRS and CDR2 is YFSETQ in the germline V gene. The CDR3 extends over 15 amino acids. In nucleotides, the CDR3 is TGCGCCAGCAGCAAACAGAGGGGGGGCGACACTGAAGCTTTCTTT. This gives the protein CASSKQRGGDTEAFF.

The chain is built from TRBV29-1 and TRBJ2-1; 9 nucleotides align to TRBD1. V lost 5 bases, J lost 6 bases, and 2 bases stayed unmatched. Per the germline V gene, CDR1 is SQVTM and CDR2 is ANQGSEA. This CDR3 spans 12 amino acids. Here the CDR3 DNA reads TGCAGCGTTTCGACAGGGGGCAATGAGCAGTTCTTC. Translating gives CSVSTGGNEQFF.

This chain connects TRBV9 to TRBJ1-3, with unresolved D. Germline CDR1 and CDR2: SGDLS and YYNGEE. CDR3 length: 16 amino acids. Trimming took 0 bases from V and 0 from J, leaving 10 bases between them. The CDR3 DNA follows: TGTGCCAGCAGCGTAGGCGGACTCAGCTCTGGAAACACCATATATTTT. Residues: CASSVGGLSSGNTIYF.

The V call is TRBV7-8, the J call TRBJ1-6; TRBD1 might be the D (5 bases). Trimming pared 5 bases from V and 9 bases from J, leaving 8 bases between. The CDR3 loop spans 12 amino acids. Germline V lookup: CDR1 SGHVS, CDR2 FQNEAQ. The CDR3 nucleotides read TGTGCCAGCAGCCCAGGGTTTTCACCCCTCCACTTT. This sequence encodes CASSPGFSPLHF.

The chain carries TRBV18 and TRBJ1-1; a weak D match, TRBD1 (6 bases). CDR3 length equals 14 residues. V dropped 4 bases and J dropped 1 base, with 10 bases sitting between them. Germline-derived CDR1 and CDR2 are KGHSH and LQKENI. The CDR3 DNA sequence: TGTGCCAGCTCACAAAAGGGACAGAACACTGAAGCTTTCTTT. This gives the protein CASSQKGQNTEAFF.

The CDR3 here is CASSGVLAGGVETQYF. Here the CDR3 DNA reads TGTGCCAGCAGCGGGGTCCTAGCGGGAGGGGTAGAGACCCAGTACTTC. The chain links TRBV27 to TRBJ2-5; 12 bases align to TRBD2. The CDR3 is made up of 16 amino acids. Per the germline V gene, CDR1 is MNHEY and CDR2 is SMNVEV (reference sequence). The trim removed 6 bases at V and 4 bases at J, leaving 9 bases unmatched.

The V and J genes are TRBV10-3 and TRBJ2-7; 8 nucleotides line up with TRBD2. Trimming cost V 6 bases and J 0 bases; bases outside gene matches: 7. In germline, CDR1 is ENHRY, CDR2 SYGVKD. The CDR3 is 15 amino acids. The DNA of the CDR3 is TGTGCCATCAGGGAAGCGGGACTAGGCTCCTACGAGCAGTACTTC. This sequence encodes CAIREAGLGSYEQYF.

This clone was observed a single time. The V call is TRBV5-1, the J call TRBJ2-7; D perhaps matches TRBD1 (5 bases). Germline CDR1 and CDR2: SGHRS and YFSETQ. The V end was cut by 1 base, the J end by 5 bases, with 7 bases between. The CDR3 runs to 12 residues. The DNA for the CDR3 is TGCGCCAGCAGCTTGAGCAGGGACGAGCAGTACTTC. Its translation is CASSLSRDEQYF. The whole variable domain, filled in from reference TRBV5-1 and TRBJ2-7, reads KAGVTQTPRYLIKTRGQQVTLSCSPISGHRSVSWYQQTPGQGLQFLFEYFSETQRNKGNFPGRFSGRQFSNSRSEMNVSTLELGDSALYLCASSLSRDEQYFGPGTRLTVT.

The genes are TRBV7-8 and TRBJ2-2; 7 bases fit TRBD2. The germline V gene has CDR1 SGHVS and CDR2 FQNEAQ. The CDR3 is 15 amino acids. The ends lost 6 bases at V and 1 base at J; junction bases unmatched: 5. CDR3 nucleotides: TGTGCCAGCAGTTTTCTAGCGGAGAACACCGGGGAGCTGTTTTTT. Its protein product is CASSFLAENTGELFF.

This rearrangement joins TRBV27 to TRBJ2-7; D may be TRBD1 (6 bases). The ends were cut back, 5 bases at V and 0 bases at J, with 14 bases in the middle. The CDR3 runs 15 residues. Per germline, CDR1 MNHEY and CDR2 SMNVEV (reference sequence). Written as DNA, the CDR3 is TGTGCCAGCAGTACCTTCAGGGGCAGCTCCTACGAGCAGTACTTC. Translated, it gives CASSTFRGSSYEQYF.

The chain has TRBV9 and TRBJ2-1, with D tentatively TRBD2 (6 bases). Germline V gene sequence: CDR1 SGDLS, CDR2 YYNGEE. The CDR3 contains 17 residues. Deletions cut 0 bases from V and 5 bases from J, with 18 bases between. The CDR3 DNA reads TGTGCCAGCAGCGTAGCGGGATGGACTATGATCCACAATGAGCAGTTCTTC. Protein product: CASSVAGWTMIHNEQFF.

This chain links TRBV25-1 with TRBJ2-2; 9 nucleotides agree with TRBD2. The CDR3 contains 16 residues. CDR1 MGHDK and CDR2 SYGVNS come from the germline V gene. Losses at the gene ends were 1 base for V and 6 bases for J; bases not matched to a gene: 6. CDR3 region: CASSESRLAGSGELFF. Here the CDR3 DNA reads TGTGCCAGCAGTGAATCTAGGCTAGCGGGATCCGGGGAGCTGTTTTTT.

The chain links TRBV2 to TRBJ1-6; 7 bases align to TRBD1. J gave up 5 bases and V 4 bases, and 8 bases lay outside the gene matches. CDR1 is SNHLY and CDR2 is FYNNEI in the germline V gene. The CDR3 covers 16 residues. CDR3 sequence reads: CASSGAGGNNNSPLHF. DNA of the CDR3: TGTGCCAGCAGTGGGGCAGGGGGGAACAATAATTCACCCCTCCACTTT.